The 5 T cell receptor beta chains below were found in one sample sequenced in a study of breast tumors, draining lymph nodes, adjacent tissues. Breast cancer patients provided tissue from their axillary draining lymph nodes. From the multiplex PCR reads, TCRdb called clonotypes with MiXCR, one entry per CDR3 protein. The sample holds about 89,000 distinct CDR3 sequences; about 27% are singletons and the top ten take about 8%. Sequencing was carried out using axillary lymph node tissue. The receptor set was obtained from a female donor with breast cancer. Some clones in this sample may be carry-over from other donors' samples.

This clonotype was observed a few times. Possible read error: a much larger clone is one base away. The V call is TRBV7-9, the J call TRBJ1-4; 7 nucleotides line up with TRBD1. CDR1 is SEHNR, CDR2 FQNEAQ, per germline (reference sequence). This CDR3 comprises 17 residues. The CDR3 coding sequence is TGTGCCAGCAGCCCGATCCGGGACAGCTCAACTAATGAAAACCTGTTTTTT. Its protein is CASSPIRDSSTNENLFF.

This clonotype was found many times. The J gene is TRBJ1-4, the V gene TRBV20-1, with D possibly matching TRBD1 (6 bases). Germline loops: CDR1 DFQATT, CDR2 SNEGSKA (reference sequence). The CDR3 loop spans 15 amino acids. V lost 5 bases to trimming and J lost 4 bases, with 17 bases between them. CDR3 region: CSARGGQGLNEKLFF. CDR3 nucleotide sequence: TGCAGTGCTCGGGGGGGGCAGGGTCTTAATGAAAAACTGTTTTTT.

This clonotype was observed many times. CDR3 sequence reads: CSAREREMNTEAFF. As DNA, the CDR3 is TGCAGTGCTAGAGAACGAGAGATGAACACTGAAGCTTTCTTT. The chain employs TRBV20-1 and TRBJ1-1; no reliable D call. This CDR3 is built from 14 residues. The germline CDR1 and CDR2 sequences are DFQATT and SNEGSKA (reference sequence). V dropped 0 bases and J dropped 0 bases, with 8 bases sitting between them.

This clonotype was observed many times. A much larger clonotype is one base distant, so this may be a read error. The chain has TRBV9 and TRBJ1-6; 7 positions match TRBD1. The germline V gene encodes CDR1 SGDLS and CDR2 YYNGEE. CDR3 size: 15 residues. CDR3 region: CASSPRDSLNSPPHF. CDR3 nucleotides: TGTGCCAGCAGCCCAAGGGACAGCCTAAATTCACCCCCCCACTTT.

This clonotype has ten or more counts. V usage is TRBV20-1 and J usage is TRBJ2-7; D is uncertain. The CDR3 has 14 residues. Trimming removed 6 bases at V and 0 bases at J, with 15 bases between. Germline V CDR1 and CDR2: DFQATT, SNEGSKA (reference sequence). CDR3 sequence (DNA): TGCAGTGCCAACCCGAGTGGGCCCTCCTACGAGCAGTACTTC. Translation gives CSANPSGPSYEQYF.